The text below deals with one TCR beta chain. This entry is derived from a study of T cells in Graves' hyperthyroidism and ophthalmopathy. This CDR3 is built from 14 residues. V was clipped by 7 bases and J by 4 bases, with 16 bases between them. Germline-derived CDR1 and CDR2 are MNHNS and SASEGT. The CDR3 regions of TCR beta were amplified from RNA transcripts. Initially, a first-round RT-PCR of the TCR CDR3 employed the HTBI primer set. TCRdb re-called the multiplex PCR reads through MiXCR, storing one row per CDR3 protein. Among about 580,000 distinct CDR3 sequences listed, about 15% were seen once. Researchers barred patients who had uncontrolled infection, other autoimmune disease, pregnancy or lactation.

Sequenced input: blood. The TCR sequence derives from a woman between 25 and 40 years old with Graves' hyperthyroidism that later progressed to Graves' ophthalmopathy. This chain connects TRBV6-1 to TRBJ1-1; TRBD1 might be the D (6 bases). The CDR3 region has the DNA TGTGCCAGCAAGAAAACGGGGGGCTTCACTGAAGCTTTCTTT. Residues: CASKKTGGFTEAFF.